The present entry profiles one T cell receptor (beta chain) with its context. These data originate in a study of blood T cell repertoires in COVID-19. V was trimmed by 4 bases and J by 1 base, leaving 17 bases between them. The germline V gene has CDR1 SQVTM and CDR2 ANQGSEA. The length of the CDR3 is 15 residues. TCRdb keeps only in-frame clones here, not all; method: immunoSEQ multiplex PCR. This sample has about 250,000 clones; about four fifths occur once, and the top ten carry approximately 4.8%. This sequence originates from a woman between 65 and 79 years old with acute or convalescent COVID-19. The sample taken for sequencing was peripheral blood. The chain employs TRBV29-1 and TRBJ2-7; a possible D gene is TRBD1 (6 bases). DNA for the CDR3: TGCAGCGTTGTTTATGACAGGAGGTTTTCCTACGAGCAGTACTTC. Translation gives CSVVYDRRFSYEQYF.